This T cell receptor beta chain is drawn from a study of shared clonotypes between healthy human individuals. Study-level results: Sampling involved blood alone; tissue repertoires likely differ.

Notes on this clone: What it binds is not known. The same CDR3 also results from other DNA sequences found in this sample.

Each cell subset's genomic DNA was divided evenly among several immunoSEQ plates. The data were produced by immunoSEQ multiplex PCR, yet TCRdb's version contains in-frame clones alone and is incomplete. The data show 2 million to 2.5 million clones, approximately 94% seen once. The CDR3 consists of 13 residues. Germline V CDR1 and CDR2: SGHTA, FQGNSA. The V gene lost 0 bases and the J gene lost 7 bases, with 10 bases spanning the gap. Specimen: naive CD4+ T cells sorted from blood. Specified subset: CD45RA+ positively selected. This clonotype was sampled from a man aged 18-30 years in good health. This chain joins TRBV7-2 and TRBJ2-7; a possible D gene is TRBD2 (5 bases). CDR3 sequence (DNA): TGTGCCAGCAGCTTAGCGGGAGCGCGGGAGCAGTACTTC. Its protein product is CASSLAGAREQYF.